Shown below are 3 T cell receptor beta chains from a single sample sequenced in a study of T cell changes during pregnancy in multiple sclerosis. The protocol was immunoSEQ multiplex PCR, while the TCRdb copy is restricted to in-frame clones and leaves out a portion. The table shows tens of thousands of clones, with about nine tenths occurring only once. This specimen consisted of CD4+ T cells from peripheral blood mononuclear cells, obtained after pregnancy. The source of these receptors is a female donor with multiple sclerosis, enrolled in a pregnancy study.

The gene calls are TRBV27 and TRBJ2-7; D is perhaps TRBD2 (6 bases). The CDR3 spans 11 residues. Germline CDR1 reads MNHEY; CDR2 reads SMNVEV (reference sequence). Deletions cut 5 bases from V and 4 bases from J, with 6 bases between. The CDR3 region is CASSGGYEQYF. The CDR3 DNA sequence: TGTGCCAGCAGTGGGGGGTACGAGCAGTACTTC.

The chain carries TRBV4-1 and TRBJ2-7; 7 nucleotides agree with TRBD1. CDR3 length: 14 residues. Trimming took 6 bases from V and 2 from J; bases not matched to a gene: 7. Germline values: CDR1 MGHRA, CDR2 YSYEKL. CDR3 sequence (DNA): TGCGCCAGCAGTATCACCGGGACAGCCTACGAGCAGTACTTC. Residues: CASSITGTAYEQYF.

V gene TRBV5-5 combines with J gene TRBJ1-4, with D perhaps matching TRBD1 (6 bases). The V end was cut by 5 bases, the J end by 4 bases, with 15 bases between. The CDR3 loop spans 15 amino acids. Germline CDR1 and CDR2: SGHKS and YYEKEE (reference sequence). The CDR3, as DNA: TGTGCCAGCAGACCCCTGGGGGCACTTAATGAAAAACTGTTTTTT. Translation: CASRPLGALNEKLFF.